The sequence of this T cell receptor (beta chain) was determined in a study of T-cell memory formation after mild COVID-19. Background on the study: TCR clusters mostly belonged to single donors.

TCRdb called the 5' RACE reads again in MiXCR, with one record for every CDR3 protein. Of about 470,000 distinct CDR3 sequences listed, around a quarter are singletons. This clonotype appeared a few times. Trimming removed 6 bases from V and 2 bases from J, with 17 bases in between. The CDR3 length is 16 residues. This chain links TRBV12-3 or TRBV12-4 with TRBJ1-3; D not resolved. Sequenced material: PBMCs or a T cell subset sorted from them (not recorded which). The TCR was taken from an adult woman who had mild COVID-19 (a few samples of this study predate the infection). Cell type and time point are not known. CDR3 sequence reads: CASRDPREGPGNTIYF. In DNA form, the CDR3 reads TGTGCCAGCAGGGACCCCAGAGAGGGTCCTGGAAACACCATATATTTT.